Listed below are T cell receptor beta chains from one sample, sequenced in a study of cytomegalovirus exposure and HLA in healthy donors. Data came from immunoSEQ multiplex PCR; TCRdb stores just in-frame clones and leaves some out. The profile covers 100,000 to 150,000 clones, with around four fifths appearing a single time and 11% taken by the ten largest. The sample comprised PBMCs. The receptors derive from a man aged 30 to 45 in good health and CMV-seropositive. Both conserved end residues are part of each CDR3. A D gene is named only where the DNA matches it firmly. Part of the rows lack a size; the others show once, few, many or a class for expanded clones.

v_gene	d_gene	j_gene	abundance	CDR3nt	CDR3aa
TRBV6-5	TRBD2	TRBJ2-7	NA	TGTGCCAGCAGTTACTCGGCGGGAGAGGACAACGAGCAGTACTTC	CASSYSAGEDNEQYF
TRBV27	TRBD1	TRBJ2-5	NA	TGTGCCAGCAGTTTATCGGGGACAGGGGGGGAGACCCAGTACTTC	CASSLSGTGGETQYF
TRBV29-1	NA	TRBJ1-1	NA	TGCAGCGTGGCTACAGCCTATGCTGAAGCTTTCTTT	CSVATAYAEAFF
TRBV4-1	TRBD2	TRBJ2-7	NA	TGCGCCAGCAGCCAAGTACTAGCGCCTACCTACGAGCAGTACTTC	CASSQVLAPTYEQYF
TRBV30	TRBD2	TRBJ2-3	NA	TGTGCCTGTACAATCGGAGCGGGACGCACAGATACGCAGTATTTT	CACTIGAGRTDTQYF
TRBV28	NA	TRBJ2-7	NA	TGTGCCAGCACCACCGCGGGGGGACAGTTCTACGAGCAGTACTTC	CASTTAGGQFYEQYF
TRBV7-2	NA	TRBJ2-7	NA	TGTGCCAGCAGCTTAGAGGTCGCGGGCAGGAAATATTACTACGAGCAGTACTTC	CASSLEVAGRKYYYEQYF
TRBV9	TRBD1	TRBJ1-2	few	TGTGCCAGCAGCTTAGGGACAGGGGGCTCGCCCCGTGGTGGCTACACCTTC	CASSLGTGGSPRGGYTF
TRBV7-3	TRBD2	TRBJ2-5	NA	TGTGCCAGCAGCTTCTACGGCGGGAGGGTTGAGACCCAGTACTTC	CASSFYGGRVETQYF
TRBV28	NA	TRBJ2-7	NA	TGTGCCAGCAGGGGAACAATCGGCAGCCCGGGGAGGTACGAGCAGTACTTC	CASRGTIGSPGRYEQYF
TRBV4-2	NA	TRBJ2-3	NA	TGTGCCAGCAGCCAAGATTCAGACAGTAACACAGATACGCAGTATTTT	CASSQDSDSNTDTQYF
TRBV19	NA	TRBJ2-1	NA	TGTGCCAGTAGGCGGGCCTGGTCCAATGAGCAGTTCTTC	CASRRAWSNEQFF
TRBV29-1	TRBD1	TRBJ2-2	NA	TGCAGCGCGGGGCCGGGACAGGGGGCCACCGGGGAGCTGTTTTTT	CSAGPGQGATGELFF
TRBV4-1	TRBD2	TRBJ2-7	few	TGCGCCAGCAGCCAGGGACTAGCGGGGGCCTACGAGCAGTACTTC	CASSQGLAGAYEQYF
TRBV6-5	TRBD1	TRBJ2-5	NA	TGTGCCAGCAGCCGACAGGGTTGGGAGACCCAGTACTTC	CASSRQGWETQYF
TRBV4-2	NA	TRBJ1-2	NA	TGTGCCAGCAGCTCAATCCGGGGAGACTATGGCTACACCTTC	CASSSIRGDYGYTF
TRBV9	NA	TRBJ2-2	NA	TGTGCCAGCAGCGTAGGGGGACTCCGGGCCGGGGAGCTGTTTTTT	CASSVGGLRAGELFF
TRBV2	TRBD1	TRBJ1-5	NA	TGTGCCAGCAGTTCGGGACAGGGAGTTCAGCCCCAGCATTTT	CASSSGQGVQPQHF
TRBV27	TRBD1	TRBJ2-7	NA	TGTGCCAGCAGTCCACGGACAGGGAGGTTAGAGCTGCAGTACTTC	CASSPRTGRLELQYF
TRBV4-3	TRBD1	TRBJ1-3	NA	TGCGCCAGCAGCCAAGTACAGGGGGCGAACACCATATATTTT	CASSQVQGANTIYF
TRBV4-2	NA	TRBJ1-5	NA	TGTGCCAGCAGCCAAGATGGGGGGTACCAGCCCCAGCATTTT	CASSQDGGYQPQHF
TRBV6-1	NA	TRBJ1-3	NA	TGTGCCAGCAGTGAACAGGGGCGAAAAGGAAACACCATATATTTT	CASSEQGRKGNTIYF
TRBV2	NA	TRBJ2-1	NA	TGTGCCAGCAGCAGGGACTTAGACAATGAGCAGTTCTTC	CASSRDLDNEQFF
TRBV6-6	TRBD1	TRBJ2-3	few	TGTGCCAGCAGTTACTCCCTAGGACAGGGCGCAGATACGCAGTATTTT	CASSYSLGQGADTQYF
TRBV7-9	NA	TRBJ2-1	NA	TGTGCCAGCAGCTTGAGGGGACAAGAGTTCGATGAGCAGTTCTTC	CASSLRGQEFDEQFF
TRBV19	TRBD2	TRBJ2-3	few	TGTGCCAGTAGTTTAGGACTAGCGGGAGGTACCCGTGTGGATACGCAGTATTTT	CASSLGLAGGTRVDTQYF
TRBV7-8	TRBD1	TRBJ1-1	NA	TGTGCCAGTTCAAGGGGGCGGGAGGACACTGAAGCTTTCTTT	CASSRGREDTEAFF
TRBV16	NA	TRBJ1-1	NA	TGTGCCAGCAGCCAATTCCGGGGAGGGGGTACTGAAGCTTTCTTT	CASSQFRGGGTEAFF